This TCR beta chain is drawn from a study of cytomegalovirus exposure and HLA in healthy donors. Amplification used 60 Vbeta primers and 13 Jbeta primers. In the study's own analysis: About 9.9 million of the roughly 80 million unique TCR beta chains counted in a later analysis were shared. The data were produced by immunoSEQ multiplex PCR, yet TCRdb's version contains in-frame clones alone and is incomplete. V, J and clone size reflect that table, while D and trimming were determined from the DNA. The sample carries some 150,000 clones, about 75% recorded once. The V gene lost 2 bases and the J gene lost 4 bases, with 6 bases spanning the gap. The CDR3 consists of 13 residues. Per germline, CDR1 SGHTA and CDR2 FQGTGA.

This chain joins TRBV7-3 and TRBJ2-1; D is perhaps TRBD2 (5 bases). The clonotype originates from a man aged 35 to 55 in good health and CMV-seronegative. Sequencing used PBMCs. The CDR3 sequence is CASSLGEYNEQFF. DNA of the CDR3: TGTGCCAGCAGCTTAGGGGAGTACAATGAGCAGTTCTTC.